What follows are 32 T cell receptor beta chains derived from one specimen sequenced in a study of shared clonotypes between healthy human individuals. TCRdb's table, derived via immunoSEQ multiplex PCR, lists solely in-frame clones and lacks some. The sample includes roughly 760,000 clones, around two thirds of them seen just once. The sample taken for sequencing was memory CD4+ T cells sorted from blood. Subset denoted: CD45RA-negative fraction. The receptor source for this set is a woman younger than 45 in good health.

This clone was observed a handful of times. The same CDR3 can be traced to other DNA sequences in this sample. The chain is built from TRBV29-1 and TRBJ2-5; 9 bases line up with TRBD2. Germline lookup yields CDR1 SQVTM and CDR2 ANQGSEA. J was trimmed by 5 bases and V by 7 bases; bases with no gene match: 5. This CDR3 is 12 amino acids long. CDR3 sequence reads: CSAGLALETQYF. The CDR3 DNA sequence: TGCAGCGCTGGACTAGCGCTGGAGACCCAGTACTTC.

The rearrangement uses TRBV5-6 and TRBJ1-2; D remains unclear. The CDR3 loop spans 15 amino acids. Per the germline V gene, CDR1 is SGHDT and CDR2 is YYEEEE. The V gene lost 1 base and the J gene lost 8 bases, with 18 bases spanning the gap. This CDR3 is CASSLTFSHSLGYTF. CDR3 in DNA: TGTGCCAGCAGCTTGACTTTCTCGCATTCACTGGGCTACACCTTC.

Concerning this clone itself: Just one base apart from a much larger clone, this may be a read error. This CDR3 is also generated by other DNA sequences in the sample. The J gene is TRBJ1-5, the V gene TRBV11-2; D gene ambiguous. The CDR3 has 13 residues. The germline V and J ends were trimmed by 0 bases and 6 bases, with 6 bases remaining between them. CDR1 is SGHAT, CDR2 FQNNGV, per germline. The CDR3 DNA sequence: TGTGCCAGCAGCTTAGACCGGGGTCAGCCCCAGCATTTT. Translated, it gives CASSLDRGQPQHF.

The rearrangement links TRBV28 to TRBJ2-5, with 8 bases identical to TRBD2. Germline-derived CDR1 and CDR2 are MDHEN and SYDVKM. There are 16 residues in the CDR3. V lost 6 bases to trimming and J lost 5 bases; unmatched junction nucleotides: 14. CDR3 DNA: TGTGCCAGCAGGGAGGCGGGAGGTTTAGTCAGGGAGACCCAGTACTTC. Its protein is CASREAGGLVRETQYF.

Comment on this clone: In the same sample, other DNA sequences code for this CDR3. This chain links TRBV7-9 with TRBJ1-5; D call uncertain. The V end lost 2 bases, the J end lost 4 bases, and 6 bases lay between the germline ends. The CDR3 is 13 residues long. Germline V gene lookup returns CDR1 SEHNR and CDR2 FQNEAQ (reference sequence). The CDR3, as DNA: TGTGCCAGCAGCTTAAAGGGAAATCAGCCCCAGCATTTT. It translates to CASSLKGNQPQHF.

This chain links TRBV6-1 with TRBJ2-5; tentative D call: TRBD2 (5 bases). Germline CDR1 reads MNHNS; CDR2 reads SASEGT. V was shortened by 4 bases and J by 5 bases, with 17 bases between the two germline ends. This CDR3 is 15 amino acids long. The chain's CDR3 is CASSARPLAGETQYF. CDR3 DNA sequence: TGTGCCAGCAGTGCCCGACCCCTAGCCGGGGAGACCCAGTACTTC.

This clone occurred a few times. CDR3 sequence (DNA): TGCGCCAGCAGCTCAGGACAGGCCGGAGCCTACGAGCAGTACTTC. The encoded protein is CASSSGQAGAYEQYF. The rearrangement joins TRBV5-1 to TRBJ2-7; 7 bases are shared with TRBD1. Losses at the gene ends were 3 bases for V and 2 bases for J; bases not matched to a gene: 8. There are 15 residues in the CDR3. Germline CDR1 is SGHRS and CDR2 is YFSETQ.

As for this clone: This same CDR3 is encoded by further DNA sequences in the sample. CDR3 loop: CASSFGLVAEAFF. In DNA form, the CDR3 reads TGTGCCAGCAGCTTTGGACTGGTTGCTGAAGCTTTCTTT. The V gene is TRBV5-4, the J gene TRBJ1-1; no definite D call. From germline, CDR1 is SGHNT and CDR2 YYREEE (reference sequence). V lost 2 bases, J lost 6 bases, and 11 bases lay in between. This CDR3 comprises 13 residues.

The chain employs TRBV7-7 and TRBJ1-2, with TRBD1 matching 8 bases. CDR3 size: 14 residues. Germline CDR1 SSHAT, CDR2 FNYEAQ (reference sequence). V lost 3 bases to trimming and J lost 6 bases; unmatched junction nucleotides: 6. The CDR3, as DNA: TGTGCCAGCAGCTTCAGGGGGACAGGCGATGGCTACACCTTC. Protein: CASSFRGTGDGYTF.

V and J are TRBV10-1 and TRBJ2-5; D not resolved. This CDR3 has 14 residues. Germline V gene sequence: CDR1 WNHNN, CDR2 SYGVQD (reference sequence). Trimming removed 0 bases at V and 4 bases at J, with 9 bases between. This CDR3 is CASSESVGPETQYF. The DNA of the CDR3 is TGCGCCAGCAGTGAGTCTGTCGGCCCAGAGACCCAGTACTTC.

This chain uses TRBV7-9 with TRBJ2-5; 7 bases agree with TRBD2. Germline CDR1 and CDR2: SEHNR and FQNEAQ (reference sequence). The CDR3 runs 12 residues. V gave up 6 bases and J gave up 5 bases; unmatched junction bases: 3. In DNA, the CDR3 is TGTGCCAGCAGTAGCGGGCGGGAGACCCAGTACTTC. Translation: CASSSGRETQYF.

This chain connects TRBV18 to TRBJ1-5; TRBD1 is a possible D gene (5 bases). Germline CDR1 reads KGHSH; CDR2 reads LQKENI. V lost 3 bases and J 8 bases, leaving 11 bases between the germline ends. This CDR3 is built from 13 residues. CDR3 DNA sequence: TGTGCCAGCTCACCGGGTTCGGGGGAGCCCCAGCATTTT. This sequence encodes CASSPGSGEPQHF.

The rearrangement uses TRBV27 and TRBJ2-1; D remains ambiguous. The CDR3 consists of 9 residues. Germline V gene sequence: CDR1 MNHEY, CDR2 SMNVEV (reference sequence). Deletions cut 7 bases from V and 7 bases from J, with 2 bases between. The CDR3 DNA follows: TGTGCCAGCAAAAATGAGCAGTTCTTC. Amino acids: CASKNEQFF.

The chain uses TRBV6-1 and TRBJ1-1, with no clear D. Trimming took 3 bases from V and 11 from J, leaving 16 bases between them. CDR1 and CDR2 from the germline V gene are MNHNS and SASEGT. CDR3 length equals 13 residues. CDR3 region: CASSDTIASRAFF. The CDR3 DNA follows: TGTGCCAGCAGTGACACCATCGCCTCACGGGCTTTCTTT.

The table lists this clone with a few counts. The V gene is TRBV2, the J gene TRBJ1-1; unclear D gene. Germline CDR1 SNHLY, CDR2 FYNNEI. This CDR3 contains 12 residues. Trimming removed 3 bases at V and 2 bases at J, with 4 bases between. This CDR3 is CASSDPNTEAFF. DNA of the CDR3: TGTGCCAGCAGTGACCCTAACACTGAAGCTTTCTTT.

The genes are TRBV4-2 and TRBJ2-3; no firm D call. The ends were cut back, 6 bases at V and 4 bases at J, with 14 bases in the middle. Germline assignment: CDR1 LGHNA and CDR2 YNFKEQ. The CDR3 extends over 14 amino acids. The CDR3 loop is CASSAATTPDTQYF. In DNA, the CDR3 is TGTGCCAGCAGTGCTGCCACAACTCCAGATACGCAGTATTTT.

This clone has only one observation. The rearrangement links TRBV6-4 to TRBJ1-5; D remains ambiguous. This CDR3 has 14 amino acids. The V end was cut by 6 bases, the J end by 5 bases, with 14 bases between. The germline V gene encodes CDR1 MRHNA and CDR2 SNTAGT. The CDR3 sequence: CASSEHPPDQPQHF. In DNA form, the CDR3 reads TGTGCCAGCAGCGAACACCCGCCCGATCAGCCCCAGCATTTT.

The CDR3 DNA is TGTGCCAGCAGCTCGGACAGGGGGCCTCGTGGCTACACCTTC. Protein product: CASSSDRGPRGYTF. The gene calls are TRBV5-4 and TRBJ1-2, with 11 bases matching TRBD1. In germline, CDR1 is SGHNT, CDR2 YYREEE (reference sequence). The CDR3 sequence is 14 residues long. V lost 3 bases to trimming and J lost 7 bases; unmatched junction nucleotides: 5.

V and J are TRBV9 and TRBJ2-3, with 10 nucleotides matching TRBD1. The germline V gene has CDR1 SGDLS and CDR2 YYNGEE. V gave up 5 bases and J gave up 2 bases; unmatched junction bases: 5. The CDR3 is 15 residues long. The CDR3 spells CASRAGQGFTDTQYF. CDR3 DNA: TGTGCCAGCAGGGCGGGACAGGGGTTCACAGATACGCAGTATTTT.

V usage is TRBV6-1 and J usage is TRBJ1-5; 7 nucleotides agree with TRBD1. The germline V gene has CDR1 MNHNS and CDR2 SASEGT. This CDR3 comprises 15 residues. The V and J ends lost 4 bases and 7 bases, in that order; junction bases with no gene match: 10. This chain's CDR3 is CASSGNRGYEQPQHF. CDR3 DNA sequence: TGTGCCAGCAGTGGCAACAGGGGTTATGAACAGCCCCAGCATTTT.

V and J are TRBV11-2 and TRBJ2-7; the D gene could be TRBD1 or TRBD2 (6 bases each). Deletions cut 1 base from V and 7 bases from J, with 11 bases between. The length of the CDR3 is 13 residues. Germline CDR1 reads SGHAT; CDR2 reads FQNNGV. The CDR3 region has the DNA TGTGCCAGCAGCTTAGTGGGGGGCTGGGAGCAGTACTTC. Protein product: CASSLVGGWEQYF.

The rearrangement uses TRBV7-8 and TRBJ2-5; tentative D call: TRBD2 (6 bases). V shed 2 bases and J shed 6 bases, with 19 bases lying between them. Looked up from germline, CDR1 is SGHVS and CDR2 is FQNEAQ. The CDR3 runs to 16 residues. The CDR3 DNA sequence: TGTGCCAGCAGCTTAATGGGTGGGGCGGGGCGGCAGACCCAGTACTTC. Its translation is CASSLMGGAGRQTQYF.

The CDR3 DNA reads as TGTGCCAGCAGTTTACAGGCAGGGGGGTACGGGAAGCAGTACTTC. Its protein is CASSLQAGGYGKQYF. V and J are TRBV27 and TRBJ2-7; the D gene is possibly TRBD1 (7 bases). CDR1 is MNHEY and CDR2 is SMNVEV in the germline V gene (reference sequence). The CDR3 totals 15 residues. Trimming shortened V by 2 bases and J by 8 bases, and 19 bases separated the two germline ends.

The table lists this clone with a count of one. The gene calls are TRBV6-5 and TRBJ1-1, with a possible D match to TRBD1 (6 bases). V gave up 7 bases and J gave up 5 bases, with 14 bases separating them. Germline V lookup: CDR1 MNHEY, CDR2 SVGAGI. The CDR3 length is 13 residues. CDR3 amino acids: CASILTQGTEAFF. CDR3 in DNA: TGTGCCAGCATTCTTACCCAGGGGACTGAAGCTTTCTTT.

The chain links TRBV28 to TRBJ2-7; D may be TRBD1 (5 bases). Germline values: CDR1 MDHEN, CDR2 SYDVKM. V lost 8 bases, J lost 3 bases, and 20 bases lay in between. CDR3 length: 15 residues. The CDR3 DNA reads TGTGCCAGCCGAAACCCCGGCCAGGGTCGCTACGAGCAGTACTTC. It codes for CASRNPGQGRYEQYF.

This clone was counted a few times. This rearrangement joins TRBV11-2 to TRBJ2-3; 11 nucleotides line up with TRBD2. The CDR3 has 17 residues. The ends lost 4 bases at V and 4 bases at J; junction bases unmatched: 10. Germline loops: CDR1 SGHAT, CDR2 FQNNGV. The DNA for the CDR3 is TGTGCCAGCAGCTCCAACCTACTAGCGGGAGTACCAGATACGCAGTATTTT. Translating it yields CASSSNLLAGVPDTQYF.

The CDR3 DNA reads TGTGCCAGCAGCTTGCGGACAGGCCCCATGAACACTGAAGCTTTCTTT. It specifies CASSLRTGPMNTEAFF. The chain is built from TRBV7-8 and TRBJ1-1, with TRBD1 identical over 7 bases. Unmatched junction bases numbered 7, after V lost 3 bases and J lost 0 bases. Germline V CDR1 and CDR2: SGHVS, FQNEAQ. The CDR3 contains 16 residues.

This chain joins TRBV5-1 and TRBJ2-5, with 8 bases identical to TRBD2. The V gene's germline CDR1 is SGHRS and CDR2 YFSETQ. CDR3 size: 16 residues. Losses at the gene ends were 4 bases for V and 2 bases for J; bases not matched to a gene: 10. The CDR3 nucleotides read TGCGCCAGCAGCCCAAACCCGGCTAGCGGGCAAGAGACCCAGTACTTC. Amino acid sequence: CASSPNPASGQETQYF.

This clone was recorded once. CDR3 loop: CASSNRGGWGSYNEQFF. The CDR3, as DNA: TGTGCCAGCAGTAATCGAGGCGGTTGGGGCTCCTACAATGAGCAGTTCTTC. The J gene is TRBJ2-1, the V gene TRBV27; D call uncertain. This CDR3 is 17 amino acids long. Trimming stripped 5 bases from V and 0 bases from J, with 17 bases between. CDR1 is MNHEY, CDR2 SMNVEV, per germline (reference sequence).

V usage is TRBV7-8 and J usage is TRBJ2-1, with 16 bases identical to TRBD2. Trimming removed 1 base from V and 9 bases from J; junction bases left unmatched: 3. Germline V gene lookup returns CDR1 SGHVS and CDR2 FQNEAQ. The CDR3 covers 16 residues. CDR3 DNA: TGTGCCAGCAGCTTAGAGGGACTAGCGGGAGGGCTTGAGCAGTTCTTC. The encoded protein is CASSLEGLAGGLEQFF.

The gene calls are TRBV7-6 and TRBJ2-7; unclear D gene. The CDR3 totals 14 residues. With 3 bases removed from V and 2 bases from J, the gap between germline ends came to 11 bases. Per the germline V gene, CDR1 is SGHVS and CDR2 is FNYEAQ. CDR3 residues: CASSLDVGTYEQYF. CDR3 DNA: TGTGCCAGCAGCTTGGACGTGGGGACCTACGAGCAGTACTTC.

The chain carries TRBV5-4 and TRBJ2-3; D uncertain. Deletions cut 4 bases from V and 6 bases from J, with 9 bases between. The germline V gene has CDR1 SGHNT and CDR2 YYREEE (reference sequence). The CDR3 spans 12 residues. CDR3 region: CASSVPRDTQYF. As DNA, the CDR3 is TGTGCCAGCAGCGTTCCCCGCGATACGCAGTATTTT. Full variable domain (remainder filled in from reference TRBV5-4 and TRBJ2-3): ETGVTQSPTHLIKTRGQQVTLRCSSQSGHNTVSWYQQALGQGPQFIFQYYREEENGRGNFPPRFSGLQFPNYSSELNVNALELDDSALYLCASSVPRDTQYFGPGTRLTVL.